The 32 T cell receptor beta chains below all came from one sample that was sequenced in a study of T cell repertoires in cytomegalovirus infection. TCRdb passed the reads through MiXCR, listing each CDR3 protein once. The sample has 200,000 to 300,000 distinct CDR3 sequences, 12% to 15% seen once. Material: PBMCs. Every receptor here comes from a human donor in good health (CMV status not recorded). Some clones in this sample may be carry-over from other donors' samples.

There are a few counts of this clonotype. The genes are TRBV7-9 and TRBJ1-1, with 8 positions matching TRBD1. With V trimmed by 5 bases and J by 8 bases, 16 bases remained unmatched. Germline values: CDR1 SEHNR, CDR2 FQNEAQ (reference sequence). This CDR3 contains 16 residues. The CDR3 DNA sequence: TGTGCCAGCAGCCGTCTGACAGGGGCCGGATGGTGGGAAGCTTTCTTT. Translated, it gives CASSRLTGAGWWEAFF.

This clonotype was found a few times. The V gene is TRBV5-4, the J gene TRBJ2-3, with D hard to call. Germline V lookup: CDR1 SGHNT, CDR2 YYREEE (reference sequence). V dropped 4 bases and J dropped 1 base, with 10 bases sitting between them. The CDR3 has 14 residues. The CDR3 sequence: CASSLPSRTDTQYF. The CDR3 coding sequence is TGTGCCAGCAGCCTACCTTCCCGCACAGATACGCAGTATTTT.

This clonotype was seen more than once but under ten times. The chain is built from TRBV11-3 and TRBJ2-1; 7 bases match TRBD1. After removal of 5 bases from V and 0 bases from J, the junction contained 4 bases not matched to a gene. CDR1 is SGHNT and CDR2 is YENEEA in the germline V gene. The CDR3 is 15 residues long. In DNA form, the CDR3 reads TGTGCCAGCAGCGTAGGGGGCACCTCCTACAATGAGCAGTTCTTC. This gives the protein CASSVGGTSYNEQFF.

This clonotype has a count of ten or more. The chain couples TRBV5-4 to TRBJ2-5; D is unclear. V gave up 4 bases and J gave up 0 bases, with 4 bases separating them. This CDR3 comprises 12 residues. Looked up from germline, CDR1 is SGHNT and CDR2 is YYREEE (reference sequence). The CDR3 DNA reads TGTGCCAGCAGCATGAACCAAGAGACCCAGTACTTC. Its translation is CASSMNQETQYF.

V and J are TRBV6-5 and TRBJ2-7; possible D gene TRBD1, 5 bases. The V end lost 0 bases, the J end lost 3 bases, and 12 bases lay between the germline ends. The CDR3 totals 15 residues. Germline V CDR1 and CDR2: MNHEY, SVGAGI. The CDR3 nucleotides are TGTGCCAGCAGTTACTCGGAGCAGGGAAGCTACGAGCAGTACTTC. Translation: CASSYSEQGSYEQYF.

This clonotype was counted many times. The chain uses TRBV7-9 and TRBJ1-1; a weak D match, TRBD1 (5 bases). This CDR3 has 15 residues. Deletions cut 5 bases from V and 0 bases from J, with 13 bases between. Germline V gene data show CDR1 as SEHNR and CDR2 as FQNEAQ (reference sequence). The DNA of the CDR3 is TGTGCCAGCAGCCAGACAGCTACCGTGAACACTGAAGCTTTCTTT. It translates to CASSQTATVNTEAFF.

This clonotype was counted between two and nine times. This rearrangement joins TRBV4-3 to TRBJ2-5; 9 positions agree with TRBD2. Germline V gene lookup returns CDR1 LGHNA and CDR2 YSLEER. V lost 1 base and J lost 3; bases outside the gene matches: 6. The CDR3 runs 16 residues. CDR3 region: CASSQGRASGKETQYF. The CDR3 DNA is TGCGCCAGCAGCCAAGGTCGGGCTAGCGGGAAAGAGACCCAGTACTTC.

This clonotype occurred a few times. This chain joins TRBV29-1 and TRBJ2-2; D remains unclear. V dropped 4 bases and J dropped 0 bases, with 6 bases sitting between them. The length of the CDR3 is 13 residues. Germline assignment: CDR1 SQVTM and CDR2 ANQGSEA. Here the CDR3 reads CSVGAANTGELFF. The DNA for the CDR3 is TGCAGCGTTGGGGCAGCGAACACCGGGGAGCTGTTTTTT.

This sequence joins TRBV28 and TRBJ1-4, with D uncertain. V was clipped by 3 bases and J by 8 bases, with 7 bases between them. The CDR3 totals 12 residues. Germline CDR1 and CDR2: MDHEN and SYDVKM. This CDR3 is CASSFAAEKLFF. CDR3 in DNA: TGTGCCAGCAGTTTCGCCGCCGAAAAACTGTTTTTT.

This clonotype was seen repeatedly, ten times or more. The chain couples TRBV4-1 to TRBJ2-5, with D possibly matching TRBD1 (6 bases). This CDR3 contains 18 residues. Germline lookup yields CDR1 MGHRA and CDR2 YSYEKL. Deletions cut 0 bases from V and 3 bases from J, with 20 bases between. CDR3 residues: CASSQDRGRDYREETQYF. Written as DNA, the CDR3 is TGCGCCAGCAGCCAAGACCGGGGCCGTGACTACAGGGAAGAGACCCAGTACTTC.

This clonotype was observed a few times. This chain joins TRBV27 and TRBJ2-5; 10 nucleotides line up with TRBD2. The CDR3 has 15 amino acids. Per germline, CDR1 MNHEY and CDR2 SMNVEV (reference sequence). The trim removed 5 bases at V and 5 bases at J, leaving 8 bases unmatched. CDR3 nucleotide sequence: TGTGCCAGCAGTCAAAGCGGGAGGGCCCGGGAGACCCAGTACTTC. It encodes CASSQSGRARETQYF.

This clonotype has at least ten counts. The J gene is TRBJ2-5, the V gene TRBV7-6, with TRBD1 identical over 8 bases. Germline CDR1 SGHVS, CDR2 FNYEAQ. This CDR3 has 14 amino acids. V shed 8 bases, J shed 2 bases, and the junction held 7 bases outside the gene matches. The CDR3: CASRQGPGQETQYF. The CDR3 DNA sequence: TGTGCCAGCCGACAGGGGCCAGGACAAGAGACCCAGTACTTC.

The chain links TRBV15 to TRBJ2-1, with a tentative D call TRBD1 (6 bases). V was pared by 4 bases and J by 9 bases, with 13 bases between. The germline CDR1 and CDR2 sequences are LNHNV and YYDKDF (reference sequence). The CDR3 length is 13 residues. The CDR3: CATSMSGQPEQFF. The CDR3 DNA reads TGTGCCACCAGCATGTCTGGACAGCCTGAGCAGTTCTTC.

This clonotype came up many times. This chain links TRBV12-3 or TRBV12-4 with TRBJ1-5; TRBD1 matches 9 bases. V was clipped by 6 bases and J by 7 bases; unmatched bases: 7. The CDR3 length is 14 residues. CDR3 DNA sequence: TGTGCCAGCAGCCCCGGGACAGGGCAGCAGCCCCAGCATTTT. Amino acid sequence: CASSPGTGQQPQHF.

This chain uses TRBV11-2 with TRBJ1-4; no firm D call. Germline V gives CDR1 SGHAT, CDR2 FQNNGV. The CDR3 is 16 amino acids. The V gene lost 0 bases and the J gene lost 7 bases, with 15 bases spanning the gap. The CDR3 loop is CASSLEGLPFGEKLFF. The CDR3 nucleotides read TGTGCCAGCAGCTTAGAGGGTCTCCCGTTCGGTGAAAAACTGTTTTTT.

This clonotype showed up just a few times. This sequence joins TRBV19 and TRBJ2-1; possibly TRBD1 for D (5 bases). CDR3 length: 15 amino acids. Germline CDR1 LNHDA, CDR2 SQIVND (reference sequence). V dropped 6 bases and J dropped 0 bases, with 12 bases sitting between them. The CDR3 region is CASRTQESSYNEQFF. CDR3 DNA: TGTGCCAGTAGAACACAGGAATCCTCCTACAATGAGCAGTTCTTC.

This clonotype has a count of ten or more. This chain links TRBV28 with TRBJ1-1; unclear D gene. The CDR3 runs 12 residues. CDR1 is MDHEN and CDR2 is SYDVKM in the germline V gene. Trimming stripped 5 bases from V and 0 bases from J, with 4 bases between. In DNA, the CDR3 is TGTGCCAGCAGTGCGTTGAACACTGAAGCTTTCTTT. It encodes CASSALNTEAFF.

This clonotype was recorded a few times. The V and J genes are TRBV12-5 and TRBJ1-5; D unclear. Between the trimmed V and J ends, which lost 2 bases and 4 bases, there was a span of 12 bases. The CDR3 runs to 15 residues. CDR1 and CDR2 (germline): LGHNT, FRNRAP. In DNA, the CDR3 is TGTGCTAGTGGTTTGACCCTTCCAGTTAATCAGCCCCAGCATTTT. It is translated as CASGLTLPVNQPQHF.

In its sample, this clonotype was seen many times. The J gene is TRBJ1-1, the V gene TRBV12-3 or TRBV12-4, with D unresolved. V gave up 6 bases and J gave up 0 bases, with 2 bases separating them. The CDR3 consists of 11 residues. DNA of the CDR3: TGTGCCAGCAGGATGAACACTGAAGCTTTCTTT. This gives the protein CASRMNTEAFF.

This clonotype appeared a few times. The chain uses TRBV5-5 and TRBJ2-3, with 8 bases matching TRBD2. Germline-derived CDR1 and CDR2 are SGHKS and YYEKEE (reference sequence). The CDR3 loop spans 17 amino acids. The ends lost 1 base at V and 2 bases at J; junction bases unmatched: 9. The CDR3 loop is CASSLNVVAGLTDTQYF. The CDR3, as DNA: TGTGCCAGCAGCTTGAACGTGGTAGCGGGGCTCACAGATACGCAGTATTTT.

In this sample, this clonotype turned up many times. V is TRBV6-1 and J is TRBJ1-5, with D unclear. Germline values: CDR1 MNHNS, CDR2 SASEGT. This CDR3 has 13 amino acids. V lost 5 bases and J lost 6, with 11 bases in between. The CDR3 loop reads CASSTTLRQPQHF. The CDR3 coding sequence is TGTGCCAGCAGTACTACTTTACGTCAGCCCCAGCATTTT.

The chain uses TRBV6-1 and TRBJ1-2, with D possibly being TRBD1 (6 bases). V shed 7 bases and J shed 8 bases, with 17 bases lying between them. The V gene's germline CDR1 is MNHNS and CDR2 SASEGT. The CDR3 consists of 13 residues. The CDR3 region has the DNA TGTGCCAGCATTCAACAGGGCAGTAGAGGCTACACCTTC. This gives the protein CASIQQGSRGYTF.

This clonotype was detected many times. CDR3 nucleotide sequence: TGTGCCAGCAGCTTAAGGGGGACCTCTGGAAACACCATATATTTT. This translates into CASSLRGTSGNTIYF. V and J are TRBV7-2 and TRBJ1-3, with TRBD1 as a possible D gene (6 bases). CDR3 length: 15 amino acids. V gave up 2 bases and J gave up 0 bases, with 8 bases separating them. CDR1 SGHTA and CDR2 FQGNSA come from the germline V gene.

The chain combines TRBV29-1 with TRBJ1-1; TRBD1 might be the D (5 bases). The germline V gene has CDR1 SQVTM and CDR2 ANQGSEA. This CDR3 contains 13 residues. V shed 7 bases and J shed 0 bases, with 12 bases lying between them. CDR3 sequence reads: CSGEGQMNTEAFF. The CDR3 coding sequence is TGCAGCGGCGAGGGGCAGATGAACACTGAAGCTTTCTTT.

This clonotype occurred a few times. The rearrangement uses TRBV23-1 and TRBJ1-5; 7 nucleotides match TRBD1. TRBV23-1 is an ORF for which the function is uncertain. The CDR3 loop spans 16 amino acids. V lost 2 bases, J lost 3 bases, and 7 bases stayed unmatched. The CDR3 coding sequence is TGCGCCAGCAGTCAACCGGGACAGCTATTCAATCAGCCCCAGCATTTT. Amino acids: CASSQPGQLFNQPQHF.

Many counts were recorded for this clonotype. The genes are TRBV7-2 and TRBJ2-5; no definite D call. The CDR3 is made up of 15 amino acids. Germline assignment: CDR1 SGHTA and CDR2 FQGNSA. The V gene lost 1 base and the J gene lost 5 bases, with 14 bases spanning the gap. CDR3 residues: CASSLEHSWVETQYF. CDR3 nucleotides: TGTGCCAGCAGCTTAGAGCACAGTTGGGTGGAGACCCAGTACTTC.

The genes are TRBV6-1 and TRBJ2-3, with D maybe TRBD2 (6 bases). Trimming pared 11 bases from V and 0 bases from J, leaving 12 bases between. This CDR3 comprises 13 residues. CDR1 and CDR2 (germline): MNHNS, SASEGT. In DNA form, the CDR3 reads TGTGCCTGTAGGAGGGGCAGCACAGATACGCAGTATTTT. This translates into CACRRGSTDTQYF.

This clonotype has only a few counts. The chain is built from TRBV11-2 and TRBJ1-2; 7 nucleotides agree with TRBD1. The CDR3 runs to 16 residues. Per germline, CDR1 SGHAT and CDR2 FQNNGV. V dropped 1 base and J dropped 1; count of bases not matched to a gene: 6. The CDR3 is CASSLARTGNNYGYTF. The CDR3 nucleotides read TGTGCCAGCAGCTTAGCCAGGACAGGAAATAACTATGGCTACACCTTC.

This clonotype was seen at least ten times. The rearrangement links TRBV11-2 to TRBJ2-7; D call uncertain. Looked up from germline, CDR1 is SGHAT and CDR2 is FQNNGV. V was shortened by 5 bases and J by 2 bases, with 7 bases between the two germline ends. The CDR3 extends over 12 amino acids. The CDR3 protein is CASSPTTYEQYF. CDR3 nucleotide sequence: TGTGCCAGCAGCCCTACTACCTACGAGCAGTACTTC.

This clonotype has just a few counts. This rearrangement joins TRBV29-1 to TRBJ2-7, with unresolved D. The V end was cut by 4 bases, the J end by 2 bases, with 6 bases between. The CDR3 runs to 11 residues. Germline CDR1 is SQVTM and CDR2 is ANQGSEA. CDR3: CSVASTYEQYF. The CDR3 bases are TGCAGCGTTGCCTCCACCTACGAGCAGTACTTC.

This clonotype showed up many times. V is TRBV6-1 and J is TRBJ2-2, with D hard to call. The V end was cut by 5 bases, the J end by 4 bases, with 11 bases between. The germline CDR1 and CDR2 sequences are MNHNS and SASEGT. The CDR3 totals 14 residues. The CDR3 DNA sequence: TGTGCCAGCAGTCGTTTGGAAGCCACCGGGGAGCTGTTTTTT. It translates to CASSRLEATGELFF.

This clonotype appeared many times. The rearrangement links TRBV7-2 to TRBJ1-6, with 9 bases identical to TRBD1. Germline V CDR1 and CDR2: SGHTA, FQGNSA. This CDR3 contains 15 residues. Trimming took 4 bases from V and 7 from J; bases not matched to a gene: 5. In DNA, the CDR3 is TGTGCCAGCAGCTGGGTGGGGACAGGGAATTCACCCCTCCACTTT. Its translation is CASSWVGTGNSPLHF.